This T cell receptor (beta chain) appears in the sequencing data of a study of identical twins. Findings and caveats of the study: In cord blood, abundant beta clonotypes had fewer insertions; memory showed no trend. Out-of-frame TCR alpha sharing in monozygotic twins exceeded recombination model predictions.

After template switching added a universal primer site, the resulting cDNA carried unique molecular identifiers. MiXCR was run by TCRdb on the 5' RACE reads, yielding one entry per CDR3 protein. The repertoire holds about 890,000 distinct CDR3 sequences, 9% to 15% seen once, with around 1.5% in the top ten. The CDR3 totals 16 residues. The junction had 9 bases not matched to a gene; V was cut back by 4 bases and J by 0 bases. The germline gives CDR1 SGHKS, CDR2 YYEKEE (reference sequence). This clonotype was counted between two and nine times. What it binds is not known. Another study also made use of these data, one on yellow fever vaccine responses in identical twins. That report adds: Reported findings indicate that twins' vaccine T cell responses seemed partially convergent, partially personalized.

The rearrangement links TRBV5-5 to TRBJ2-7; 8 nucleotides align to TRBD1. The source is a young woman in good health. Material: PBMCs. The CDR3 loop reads CASSRGGQGNSYEQYF. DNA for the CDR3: TGTGCCAGCAGCCGCGGAGGACAGGGCAACTCCTACGAGCAGTACTTC.